These 22 T cell receptor beta chains share one sample of origin, sequenced in a study of vaccination and CD4 T cells after COVID-19. The Oncomine TCR Beta short-read assay was what sequenced the DNA obtained from cultured CD4+ T cells. TCRdb re-called the PCR reads with MiXCR, one entry per CDR3 protein. This sample has roughly 16,000 distinct CDR3 sequences, with around 75% found just once. Regarding treatment: roughly 10-day PBMC culture with coronavirus spike peptide pools or control peptides (ViraFEST assay). Their target antigens are unknown. Sequenced material: CD4+ T cells from blood, cultured in vitro, taken after SARS-CoV-2 vaccination. These receptors all come from a human donor who received a COVID-19 vaccine.

This clonotype was recorded only once. The chain has TRBV12-3 or TRBV12-4 and TRBJ1-2; D remains unclear. The V and J ends lost 8 bases and 6 bases respectively, with 13 bases between them. This CDR3 is 12 amino acids long. The CDR3 nucleotides are TGTGCCAGCTCCCTAGCGGGTGATGGCTACACCTTC. Its protein product is CASSLAGDGYTF.

This chain connects TRBV24-1 to TRBJ1-5, with TRBD1 matching 10 bases. Germline trimming cut 4 bases from V and 7 bases from J; bases unmatched to any gene: 12. Germline CDR1 is KGHDR and CDR2 is SFDVKD. The CDR3 contains 17 residues. DNA for the CDR3: TGTGCCACCAGTGACCCGGGACAGGGGCCTTCTGGACAGCCCCAGCATTTT. Translating it yields CATSDPGQGPSGQPQHF.

V gene TRBV30 combines with J gene TRBJ1-1, with D hard to call. The CDR3 spans 15 residues. From germline, CDR1 is GTSNPN and CDR2 SVGIG (reference sequence). Trimming took off 1 base at V and 3 bases at J, with 15 bases between the two ends. The CDR3 DNA follows: TGTGCCTGGAGTGCACTTACTATTGGGGACACTGAAGCTTTCTTT. It encodes CAWSALTIGDTEAFF.

The rearrangement uses TRBV12-3 or TRBV12-4 and TRBJ1-5; D is perhaps TRBD1 (5 bases). CDR3 length: 13 amino acids. V shed 2 bases and J shed 5 bases, with 7 bases lying between them. This chain's CDR3 is CASSLRGDQPQHF. The CDR3 nucleotides read TGTGCCAGCAGTTTAAGGGGAGATCAGCCCCAGCATTTT.

This sequence joins TRBV6-1 and TRBJ1-2; 8 bases are shared with TRBD1. Trimming cost V 8 bases and J 2 bases; bases outside gene matches: 10. The V gene's germline CDR1 is MNHNS and CDR2 SASEGT. The CDR3 has 15 residues. The CDR3: CASSISGGLNYGYTF. CDR3 in DNA: TGTGCCAGCTCCATCTCAGGGGGCCTGAACTATGGCTACACCTTC.

The J gene is TRBJ2-5, the V gene TRBV5-1; TRBD2 aligns across 9 bases. V dropped 1 base and J dropped 5; count of bases not matched to a gene: 9. The CDR3 runs 16 residues. Per germline, CDR1 SGHRS and CDR2 YFSETQ. Written as DNA, the CDR3 is TGCGCCAGCAGCTTGACGACTAGCGGTGTGGGGGAGACCCAGTACTTC. Translated, it gives CASSLTTSGVGETQYF.

V gene TRBV19 combines with J gene TRBJ1-5; weak D call: TRBD1 (5 bases). The CDR3 loop spans 17 amino acids. Trimming removed 6 bases at V and 5 bases at J, with 23 bases between. Germline CDR1 and CDR2: LNHDA and SQIVND (reference sequence). The CDR3 loop is CASSPRRRDRRYQPQHF. In nucleotides, the CDR3 is TGTGCCAGTAGCCCCCGTCGCAGGGATCGGCGTTATCAGCCCCAGCATTTT.

The V and J genes are TRBV24-1 and TRBJ1-1; the D gene is possibly TRBD1 (5 bases). Germline V gene data show CDR1 as KGHDR and CDR2 as SFDVKD. Trimming cost V 5 bases and J 5 bases, with 17 bases left between them. The CDR3 extends over 15 amino acids. This CDR3 reads CATSGTGAVGTEAFF. CDR3 bases: TGTGCCACCAGTGGAACCGGGGCCGTTGGGACTGAAGCTTTCTTT.

J is TRBJ1-5 and V is TRBV12-3 or TRBV12-4, with TRBD1 matching over 9 bases. Trimming removed 4 bases from V and 3 bases from J; junction bases left unmatched: 4. The CDR3 is 15 amino acids. CDR3 nucleotides: TGTGCCAGCAGTTCCGGGACAGGGTACAATCAGCCCCAGCATTTT. It translates to CASSSGTGYNQPQHF.

The sample holds one count of this clonotype. V is TRBV28 and J is TRBJ1-1; D is ambiguous. The CDR3 is 14 amino acids. V lost 2 bases to trimming and J lost 0 bases, with 7 bases between them. Germline V gene lookup returns CDR1 MDHEN and CDR2 SYDVKM. The CDR3, as DNA: TGTGCCAGCAGTTTACAAACAGTGAACACTGAAGCTTTCTTT. Encoded protein: CASSLQTVNTEAFF. The full variable domain, completed using reference TRBV28 and TRBJ1-1, is DVKVTQSSRYLVKRTGEKVFLECVQDMDHENMFWYRQDPGLGLRLIYFSYDVKMKEKGDIPEGYSVSREKKERFSLILESASTNQTSMYLCASSLQTVNTEAFFGQGTRLTVV.

V is TRBV2 and J is TRBJ1-5; D is undetermined. Germline CDR1 reads SNHLY; CDR2 reads FYNNEI. The CDR3 spans 15 residues. Deletions cut 6 bases from V and 0 bases from J, with 12 bases between. CDR3 sequence (DNA): TGTGCCAGCAGCAGGTGGCGGGATAGCAATCAGCCCCAGCATTTT. Its protein product is CASSRWRDSNQPQHF.

This clonotype qualifies as medium-sized (0.01 to 0.1%). The chain joins TRBV20-1 to TRBJ1-1, with D tentatively TRBD1 (5 bases). Per the germline V gene, CDR1 is DFQATT and CDR2 is SNEGSKA (reference sequence). V was pared by 1 base and J by 4 bases, with 13 bases between. CDR3 length equals 14 residues. DNA for the CDR3: TGCAGTGCTAGAGGTTTGACAGATACCACTGAAGCTTTCTTT. Translating it yields CSARGLTDTTEAFF.

The V gene is TRBV6-1, the J gene TRBJ2-1; possibly TRBD2 for D (6 bases). Germline CDR1 reads MNHNS; CDR2 reads SASEGT. The CDR3 is 14 residues long. V was pared by 3 bases and J by 6 bases, with 12 bases between. The CDR3 bases are TGTGCCAGCAGTGAGGGACGGGGGAGCAATGAGCAGTTCTTC. Its protein is CASSEGRGSNEQFF.

This chain joins TRBV19 and TRBJ1-1; 11 positions match TRBD1. The germline gives CDR1 LNHDA, CDR2 SQIVND (reference sequence). The CDR3 has 15 amino acids. V was pared by 5 bases and J by 4 bases, with 6 bases of the junction left unmatched. CDR3 bases: TGTGCCAGTAGTTCCCTAGGGACAGGGGGCACTGAAGCTTTCTTT. Encoded protein: CASSSLGTGGTEAFF.

This chain links TRBV19 with TRBJ1-1; a weak D match, TRBD1 (5 bases). V gave up 4 bases and J gave up 3 bases, with 15 bases separating them. The CDR3 loop spans 15 amino acids. Germline CDR1 and CDR2: LNHDA and SQIVND (reference sequence). CDR3 nucleotide sequence: TGTGCCAGTAGTAAGAGGGGACTCACATACACTGAAGCTTTCTTT. The encoded protein is CASSKRGLTYTEAFF.

The chain employs TRBV20-1 and TRBJ1-6; no definite D call. Trimming took off 6 bases at V and 7 bases at J, with 22 bases between the two ends. Per germline, CDR1 DFQATT and CDR2 SNEGSKA (reference sequence). CDR3 length equals 16 residues. The CDR3 DNA reads TGCAGTGCCTCCCGCGGATCCTCCTCGGAGAATTCACCCCTCCACTTT. Amino acid sequence: CSASRGSSSENSPLHF.

This chain uses TRBV30 with TRBJ1-6, with D tentatively TRBD1 (5 bases). V was pared by 0 bases and J by 9 bases, with 9 bases between. The CDR3 covers 13 residues. CDR1 GTSNPN and CDR2 SVGIG come from the germline V gene (reference sequence). The CDR3 DNA sequence: TGTGCCTGGAGTGTACGGGACGGTTCACCCCTCCACTTT. Translating gives CAWSVRDGSPLHF. The variable domain in full, with the rest retrieved from reference TRBV30 and TRBJ1-6, is SQTIHQWPATLVQPVGSPLSLECTVEGTSNPNLYWYRQAAGRGLQLLFYSVGIGQISSEVPQNLSASRPQDRQFILSSKKLLLSDSGFYLCAWSVRDGSPLHFGNGTRLTVT.

The chain has TRBV18 and TRBJ1-5; D is undetermined. V lost 3 bases to trimming and J lost 3 bases, with 3 bases between them. Germline CDR1 KGHSH, CDR2 LQKENI. This CDR3 contains 12 residues. CDR3 DNA sequence: TGTGCCAGCTCACCCGTCAATCAGCCCCAGCATTTT. This sequence encodes CASSPVNQPQHF. Variable domain in full (rest from reference TRBV18 and TRBJ1-5): NAGVMQNPRHLVRRRGQEARLRCSPMKGHSHVYWYRQLPEEGLKFMVYLQKENIIDESGMPKERFSAEFPKEGPSILRIQQVVRGDSAAYFCASSPVNQPQHFGDGTRLSIL.

Points on this clonotype: The junction differs from germline at one of its ends, possibly a read error. The genes are TRBV10-3 and TRBJ2-7, with TRBD1 matching 7 bases. Germline V lookup: CDR1 ENHRY, CDR2 SYGVKD. The CDR3 contains 14 residues. The CDR3 nucleotides are TGTGCCATCACTGAGGCCCGACAGGGCTACGAGCAGTACTTC. Translating it yields CAITEARQGYEQYF.

The rearrangement uses TRBV10-3 and TRBJ2-2; perhaps TRBD1 as D (6 bases). Germline V gene lookup returns CDR1 ENHRY and CDR2 SYGVKD. The V end was cut by 2 bases, the J end by 3 bases, with 10 bases between. This CDR3 comprises 15 residues. CDR3 nucleotide sequence: TGTGCCATCAGTGAGACAGGGATGGACACCGGGGAGCTGTTTTTT. This translates into CAISETGMDTGELFF.

The chain couples TRBV25-1 to TRBJ2-5; TRBD2 is a possible D gene (6 bases). Germline-derived CDR1 and CDR2 are MGHDK and SYGVNS. CDR3 size: 15 residues. V lost 4 bases and J 3 bases, leaving 15 bases between the germline ends. The CDR3 bases are TGTGCCAGCAGTGGGCCGGGACTGGTAGAAGAGACCCAGTACTTC. Translated: CASSGPGLVEETQYF.

Points on this clonotype: One junction end disagrees with the germline gene, perhaps due to a read error. The rearrangement uses TRBV7-8 and TRBJ2-3; D possibly corresponds to TRBD1 (6 bases). The germline gives CDR1 SGHVS, CDR2 FQNEAQ. This CDR3 is 16 amino acids long. DNA for the CDR3: TGTGCCAGTAGCTTAGTAACAGGGAAAAGCACAGTTACGCAGTATTTT. This sequence encodes CASSLVTGKSTVTQYF.